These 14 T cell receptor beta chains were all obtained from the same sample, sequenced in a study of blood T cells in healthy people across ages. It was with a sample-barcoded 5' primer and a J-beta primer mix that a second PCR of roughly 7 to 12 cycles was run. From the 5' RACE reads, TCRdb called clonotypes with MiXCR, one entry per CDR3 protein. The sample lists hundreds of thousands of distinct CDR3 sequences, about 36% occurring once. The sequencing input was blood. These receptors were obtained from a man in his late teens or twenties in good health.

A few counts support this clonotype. The DNA for the CDR3 is TGTGCCAGCAGCCAAGCAAGGACGTCCACCCACGAGCAGTACTTC. Protein product: CASSQARTSTHEQYF. The rearrangement uses TRBV3-1 and TRBJ2-7, with no clear D. Germline values: CDR1 LGHDT, CDR2 YNNKEL (reference sequence). Deletions cut 1 base from V and 5 bases from J, with 15 bases between. The CDR3 consists of 15 residues.

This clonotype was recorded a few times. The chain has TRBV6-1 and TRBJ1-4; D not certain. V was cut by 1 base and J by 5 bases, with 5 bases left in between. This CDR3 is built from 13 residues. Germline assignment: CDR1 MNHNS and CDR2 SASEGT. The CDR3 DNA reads TGTGCCAGCAGTGAAGGCAGGAATGAAAAACTGTTTTTT. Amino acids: CASSEGRNEKLFF.

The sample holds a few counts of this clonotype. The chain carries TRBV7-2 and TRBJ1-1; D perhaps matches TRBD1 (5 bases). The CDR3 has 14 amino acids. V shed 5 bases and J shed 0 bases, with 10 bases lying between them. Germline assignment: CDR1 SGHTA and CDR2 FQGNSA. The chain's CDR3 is CASSLLTVNTEAFF. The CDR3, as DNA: TGTGCCAGCAGCCTTCTGACAGTGAACACTGAAGCTTTCTTT.

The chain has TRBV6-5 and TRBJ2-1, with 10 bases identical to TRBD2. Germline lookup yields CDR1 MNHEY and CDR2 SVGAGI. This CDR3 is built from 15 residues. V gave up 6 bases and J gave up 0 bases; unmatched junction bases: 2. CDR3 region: CASRGLAYSYNEQFF. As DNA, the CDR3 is TGTGCCAGCAGGGGACTAGCGTACTCCTACAATGAGCAGTTCTTC.

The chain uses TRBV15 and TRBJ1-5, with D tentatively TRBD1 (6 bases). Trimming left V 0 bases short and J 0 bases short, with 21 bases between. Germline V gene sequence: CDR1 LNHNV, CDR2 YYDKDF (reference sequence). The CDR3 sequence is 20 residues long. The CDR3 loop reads CATSREVRGHLTFSNQPQHF. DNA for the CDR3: TGTGCCACCAGCAGAGAGGTTCGGGGGCACCTCACATTTAGCAATCAGCCCCAGCATTTT.

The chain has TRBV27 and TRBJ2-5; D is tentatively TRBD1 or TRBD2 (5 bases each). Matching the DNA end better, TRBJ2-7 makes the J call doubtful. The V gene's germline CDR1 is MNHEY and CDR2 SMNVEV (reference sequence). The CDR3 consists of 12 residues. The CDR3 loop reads CASRGTEAEQYF. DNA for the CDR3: TGTGCCAGCAGGGGGACGGAGGCCGAGCAGTACTTC.

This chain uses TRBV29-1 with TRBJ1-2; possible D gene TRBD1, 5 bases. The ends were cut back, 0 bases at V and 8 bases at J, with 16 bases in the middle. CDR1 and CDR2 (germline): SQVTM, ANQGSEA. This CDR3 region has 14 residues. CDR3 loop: CSVEESGPREGYTF. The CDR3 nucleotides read TGCAGCGTTGAAGAGTCGGGGCCCAGGGAAGGCTACACCTTC. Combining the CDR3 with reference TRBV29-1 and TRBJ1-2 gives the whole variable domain SAVISQKPSRDICQRGTSLTIQCQVDSQVTMMFWYRQQPGQSLTLIATANQGSEATYESGFVIDKFPISRPNLTFSTLTVSNMSPEDSSIYLCSVEESGPREGYTFGSGTRLTVV.

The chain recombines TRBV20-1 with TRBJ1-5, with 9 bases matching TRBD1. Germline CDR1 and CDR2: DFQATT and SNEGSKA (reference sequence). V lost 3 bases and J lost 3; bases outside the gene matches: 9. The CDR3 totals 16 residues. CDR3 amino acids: CSARSDRGSHNQPQHF. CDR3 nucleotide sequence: TGCAGTGCTAGGTCAGACAGGGGGAGTCACAATCAGCCCCAGCATTTT.

CDR3 amino acids: CASSLDRRAQYF. The CDR3, as DNA: TGTGCCAGCAGCTTAGACCGTAGGGCGCAGTACTTC. The chain is built from TRBV7-8 and TRBJ2-4; D not resolved. Germline lookup yields CDR1 SGHVS and CDR2 FQNEAQ. Trimming removed 1 base from V and 13 bases from J, with 11 bases in between. The CDR3 is made up of 12 amino acids.

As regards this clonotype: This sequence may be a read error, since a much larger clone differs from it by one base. The CDR3 protein is CASSLMGRSGTQYF. In DNA form, the CDR3 reads TGTGCCAGCAGCTTAATGGGGAGATCAGGTACGCAGTATTTT. V and J are TRBV7-8 and TRBJ2-3, with D perhaps TRBD2 (5 bases). Between the trimmed V and J ends, which lost 2 bases and 8 bases, there was a span of 14 bases. Germline V gives CDR1 SGHVS, CDR2 FQNEAQ. CDR3 length: 14 residues.

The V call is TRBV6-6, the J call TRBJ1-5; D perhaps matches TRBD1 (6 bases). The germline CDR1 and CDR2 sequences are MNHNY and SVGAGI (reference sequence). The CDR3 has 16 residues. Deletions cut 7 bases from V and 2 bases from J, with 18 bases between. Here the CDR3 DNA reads TGTGCCAGCACTATAGACAGGATAGCTGGCAATCAGCCCCAGCATTTT. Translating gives CASTIDRIAGNQPQHF.

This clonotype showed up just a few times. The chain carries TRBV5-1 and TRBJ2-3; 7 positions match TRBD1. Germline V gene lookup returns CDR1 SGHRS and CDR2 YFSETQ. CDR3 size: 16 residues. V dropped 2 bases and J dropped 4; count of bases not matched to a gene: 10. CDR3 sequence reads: CASSLPGGEAADTQYF. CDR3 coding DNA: TGCGCCAGCAGCTTACCAGGGGGAGAGGCAGCAGATACGCAGTATTTT.

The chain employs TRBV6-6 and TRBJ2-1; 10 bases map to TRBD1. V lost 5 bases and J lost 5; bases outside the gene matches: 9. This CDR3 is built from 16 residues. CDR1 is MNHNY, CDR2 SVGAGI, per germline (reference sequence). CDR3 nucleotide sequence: TGTGCCAGCAGTCAAACGGGACAGGGGCTCCACAATGAGCAGTTCTTC. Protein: CASSQTGQGLHNEQFF.

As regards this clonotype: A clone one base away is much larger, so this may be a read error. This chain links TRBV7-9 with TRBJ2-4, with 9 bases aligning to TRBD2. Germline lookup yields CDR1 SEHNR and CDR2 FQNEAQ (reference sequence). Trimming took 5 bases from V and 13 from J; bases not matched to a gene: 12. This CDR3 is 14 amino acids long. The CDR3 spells CASSVTSGLHEQYF. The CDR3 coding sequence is TGTGCCAGCAGCGTGACTAGCGGCCTCCATGAGCAGTACTTC.